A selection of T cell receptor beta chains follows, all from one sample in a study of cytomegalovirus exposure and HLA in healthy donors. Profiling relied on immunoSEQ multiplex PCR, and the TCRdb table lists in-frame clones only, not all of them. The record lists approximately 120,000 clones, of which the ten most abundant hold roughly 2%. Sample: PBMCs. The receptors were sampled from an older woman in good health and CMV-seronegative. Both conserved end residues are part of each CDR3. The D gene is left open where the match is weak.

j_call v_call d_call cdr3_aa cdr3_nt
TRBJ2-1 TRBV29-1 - CSLRWSAYNEQFF TGCAGCCTGAGGTGGAGTGCCTACAATGAGCAGTTCTTC
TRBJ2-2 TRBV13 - CASSLRGLGGTGELFF TGTGCCAGCAGCTTACGAGGGTTGGGGGGCACCGGGGAGCTGTTTTTT
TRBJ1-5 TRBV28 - CASSLVAEWSNQPQHF TGTGCCAGCAGTTTAGTGGCGGAATGGAGCAATCAGCCCCAGCATTTT
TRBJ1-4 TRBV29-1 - CSVSRGTDEKLFF TGCAGCGTTTCGCGGGGGACGGATGAAAAACTGTTTTTT
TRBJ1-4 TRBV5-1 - CASSPGGANEKLFF TGCGCCAGCAGCCCGGGGGGGGCTAATGAAAAACTGTTTTTT
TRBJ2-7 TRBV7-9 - CASSLGQKWNYEQYF TGTGCCAGCAGCCTCGGACAAAAATGGAACTACGAGCAGTACTTC
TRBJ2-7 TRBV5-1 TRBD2 CASAVGGRSPYEQYF TGCGCCAGCGCCGTCGGCGGGAGGTCTCCCTACGAGCAGTACTTC
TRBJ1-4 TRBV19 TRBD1 CASTKPGQGNEKLFF TGTGCCAGTACCAAACCGGGACAGGGGAATGAAAAACTGTTTTTT
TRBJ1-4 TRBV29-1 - CSVEPTPGRLFF TGCAGCGTTGAACCGACCCCGGGAAGACTGTTTTTT
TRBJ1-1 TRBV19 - CASRFPGHRNTEAFF TGTGCCAGTAGGTTTCCGGGACATAGGAACACTGAAGCTTTCTTT
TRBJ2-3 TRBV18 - CASSLETGTDTQYF TGTGCCAGCTCACTCGAAACGGGCACAGATACGCAGTATTTT
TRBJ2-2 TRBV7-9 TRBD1 CASPRGHTGPGELFF TGTGCCAGCCCAAGGGGGCATACGGGGCCCGGGGAGCTGTTTTTT
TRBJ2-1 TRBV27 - CASTTYPPAGNEQFF TGTGCCAGCACCACCTACCCCCCCGCGGGCAATGAGCAGTTCTTC
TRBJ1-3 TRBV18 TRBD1 CASSPDRGPGNTIYF TGTGCCAGCTCACCGGACAGGGGACCTGGAAACACCATATATTTT
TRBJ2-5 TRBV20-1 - CSGGPRETQYF TGCAGCGGGGGGCCCAGGGAGACCCAGTACTTC
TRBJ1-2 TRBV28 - CASRQQLYGYTF TGTGCCAGCAGACAGCAACTCTATGGCTACACCTTC
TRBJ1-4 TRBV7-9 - CASSFRAQGSNEKLFF TGTGCCAGCAGCTTTCGGGCCCAAGGGAGTAATGAAAAACTGTTTTTT
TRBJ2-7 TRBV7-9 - CASSLVGNSYEQYF TGTGCCAGCAGCTTAGTGGGCAACTCCTACGAGCAGTACTTC
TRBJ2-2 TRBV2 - CATLGRGITGELFF TGTGCCACCCTAGGGAGGGGGATCACCGGGGAGCTGTTTTTT
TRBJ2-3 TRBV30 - CAWSVRGNTDTQYF TGTGCCTGGAGTGTACGGGGTAACACAGATACGCAGTATTTT
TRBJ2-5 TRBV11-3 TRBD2 CASSSGLAGNQETQYF TGTGCCAGCAGCTCGGGACTAGCGGGGAACCAAGAGACCCAGTACTTC
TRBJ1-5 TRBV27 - CASSPGLMGQPQHF TGTGCCAGCAGTCCGGGACTCATGGGGCAGCCCCAGCATTTT
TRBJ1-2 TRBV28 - CASSLFDETGSSGYTF TGTGCCAGCAGTTTATTTGACGAAACAGGGAGCAGTGGCTACACCTTC
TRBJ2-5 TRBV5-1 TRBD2 CASSRGEGETQYF TGCGCCAGCAGCCGGGGGGAGGGAGAGACCCAGTACTTC
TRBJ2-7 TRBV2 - CAIDLTYEQYF TGTGCCATCGACTTAACCTACGAGCAGTACTTC
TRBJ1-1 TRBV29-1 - CSVEPSGNTEAFF TGCAGCGTTGAGCCCTCGGGGAACACTGAAGCTTTCTTT
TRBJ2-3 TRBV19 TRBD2 CASSTGLAGFTDTQYF TGTGCCAGTAGTACGGGACTAGCGGGGTTCACAGATACGCAGTATTTT
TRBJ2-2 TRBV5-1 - CASSQGENTGELFF TGCGCCAGCTCTCAGGGCGAGAACACCGGGGAGCTGTTTTTT
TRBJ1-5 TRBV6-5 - CASSLQNSNQPQHF TGTGCCAGCAGCCTCCAGAATTCCAATCAGCCCCAGCATTTT